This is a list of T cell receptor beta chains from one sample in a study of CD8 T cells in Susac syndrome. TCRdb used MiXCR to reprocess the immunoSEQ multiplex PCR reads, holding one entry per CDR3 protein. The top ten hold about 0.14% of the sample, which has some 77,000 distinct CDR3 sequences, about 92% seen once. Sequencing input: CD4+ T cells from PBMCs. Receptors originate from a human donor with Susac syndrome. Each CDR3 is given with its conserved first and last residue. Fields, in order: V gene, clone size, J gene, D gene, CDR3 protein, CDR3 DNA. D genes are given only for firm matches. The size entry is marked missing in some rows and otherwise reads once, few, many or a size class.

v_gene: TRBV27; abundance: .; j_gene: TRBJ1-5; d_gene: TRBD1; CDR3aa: CASSRGQGGQPQHF; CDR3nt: TGTGCCAGCAGTCGGGGACAGGGCGGACAGCCCCAGCATTTT
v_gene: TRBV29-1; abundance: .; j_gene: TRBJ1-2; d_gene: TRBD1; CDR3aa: CSFRTGTAYGYTF; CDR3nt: TGCAGCTTCCGGACAGGGACGGCCTATGGCTACACCTTC
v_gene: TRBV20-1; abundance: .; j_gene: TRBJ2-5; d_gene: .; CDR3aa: CSAEIEETQYF; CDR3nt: TGCAGTGCTGAAATTGAAGAGACCCAGTACTTC
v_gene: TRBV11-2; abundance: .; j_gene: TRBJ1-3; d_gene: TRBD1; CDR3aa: CASSSLRDSGNTIYF; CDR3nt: TGTGCCAGCAGCTCTCTCCGGGACAGCGGAAACACCATATATTTT
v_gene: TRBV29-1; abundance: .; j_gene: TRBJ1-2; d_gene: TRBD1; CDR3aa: CSVDPDRLDYGYTF; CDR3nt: TGCAGCGTTGACCCGGACAGGCTAGACTATGGCTACACCTTC
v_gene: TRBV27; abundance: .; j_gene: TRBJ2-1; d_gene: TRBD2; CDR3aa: CASSLWAGEGNEQFF; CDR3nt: TGTGCCAGCAGTTTATGGGCGGGGGAGGGGAATGAGCAGTTCTTC
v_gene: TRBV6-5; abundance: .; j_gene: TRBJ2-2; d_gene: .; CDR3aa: CASSRQNTGELFF; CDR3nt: TGTGCCAGCAGTCGACAGAACACCGGGGAGCTGTTTTTT
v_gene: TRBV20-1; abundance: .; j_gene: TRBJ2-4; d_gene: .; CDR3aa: CSARAPRGWENIQYF; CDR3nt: TGCAGTGCTAGAGCTCCAAGGGGGTGGGAAAACATTCAGTACTTC
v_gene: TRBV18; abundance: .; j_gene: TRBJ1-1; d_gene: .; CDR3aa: CASSPIPGENTEAFF; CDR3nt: TGTGCCAGCTCACCCATTCCGGGGGAGAACACTGAAGCTTTCTTT
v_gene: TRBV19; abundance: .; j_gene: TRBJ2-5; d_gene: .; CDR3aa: CASSVQGTETQYF; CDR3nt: TGTGCCAGTAGTGTTCAGGGGACAGAGACCCAGTACTTC
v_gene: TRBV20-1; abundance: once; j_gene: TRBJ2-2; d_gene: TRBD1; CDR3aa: CSASPDRGTGELFF; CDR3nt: TGCAGTGCTAGCCCGGACAGGGGTACCGGGGAGCTGTTTTTT
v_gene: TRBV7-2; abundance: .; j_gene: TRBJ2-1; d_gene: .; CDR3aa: CASREGTFLNEQFF; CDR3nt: TGTGCCAGCAGAGAGGGTACCTTCCTCAATGAGCAGTTCTTC
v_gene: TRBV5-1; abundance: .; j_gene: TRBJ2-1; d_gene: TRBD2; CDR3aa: CASSLEWGLAPNEQFF; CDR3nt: TGCGCCAGCAGCTTGGAGTGGGGACTAGCGCCCAATGAGCAGTTCTTC
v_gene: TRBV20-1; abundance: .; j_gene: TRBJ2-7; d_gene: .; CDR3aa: CSAPGQAYFYEQYF; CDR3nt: TGCAGTGCGCCTGGACAAGCCTATTTCTACGAGCAGTACTTC
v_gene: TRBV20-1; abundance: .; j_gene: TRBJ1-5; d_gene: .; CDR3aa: CSAKRPARPGLNQPQHF; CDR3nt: TGCAGTGCTAAACGTCCCGCCCGACCGGGACTAAATCAGCCCCAGCATTTT
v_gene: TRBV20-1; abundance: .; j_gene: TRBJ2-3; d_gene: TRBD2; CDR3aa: CSAQTGLAGDTDTQYF; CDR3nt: TGCAGTGCCCAAACGGGACTAGCGGGGGACACAGATACGCAGTATTTT